The 10 T cell receptor beta chains in this list originate from one sample, sequenced in a study of beta chain features in type 1 diabetes. Findings and caveats of the study: Among patients with Type 1 diabetes, TCRB CDR3s were moderately but significantly shorter in every one of the four CD4+ subsets.

Expressed TCRB transcripts got sequenced, as all isolated RNA was reverse transcribed. Assay: immunoSEQ multiplex PCR; the TCRdb copy retains only in-frame clones and omits some. Of about 740,000 clones detected, 13% appear once; the ten largest clones hold approximately 0.021%. Their specific antigens are unknown. Sequences were obtained from naive CD4+ T cells from blood. These receptors originate from a man between 18 and 35 years old with type 1 diabetes.

This clone was seen a few times. The chain recombines TRBV5-1 with TRBJ1-1; D is ambiguous. V lost 4 bases and J lost 0, with 7 bases in between. The germline V gene encodes CDR1 SGHRS and CDR2 YFSETQ. This CDR3 has 13 amino acids. The CDR3 loop is CASSPGLNTEAFF. The CDR3 coding sequence is TGCGCCAGCAGCCCCGGTTTGAACACTGAAGCTTTCTTT.

About this clone: One end of the junction is discordant with germline, which a read error may explain. CDR3 protein: CASSPGRLNF. CDR3 DNA: TGTGCCAGCAGCCCAGGCCGGTTAAACTTC. V gene TRBV7-9 combines with J gene TRBJ2-7; D gene ambiguous. In germline, CDR1 is SEHNR, CDR2 FQNEAQ (reference sequence). This CDR3 spans 10 amino acids. Filled out from reference TRBV7-9 and TRBJ2-7, the complete variable domain reads DTGVSQNPRHKITKRGQNVTFRCDPISEHNRLYWYRQTLGQGPEFLTYFQNEAQLEKSRLLSDRFSAERPKGSFSTLEIQRTEQGDSAMYLCASSPGRLNFGPGTRLTVT.

The chain carries TRBV30 and TRBJ1-5; the D gene is possibly TRBD1 (5 bases). The CDR3 has 13 residues. The ends were cut back, 3 bases at V and 5 bases at J, with 11 bases in the middle. CDR1 is GTSNPN, CDR2 SVGIG, per germline (reference sequence). The CDR3 DNA reads as TGTGCCTGGAGCGGGGGGACGTATCAGCCCCAGCATTTT. Its translation: CAWSGGTYQPQHF.

V usage is TRBV19 and J usage is TRBJ1-1; 7 bases match TRBD1. J was trimmed by 4 bases and V by 10 bases; bases with no gene match: 12. The CDR3 loop spans 14 amino acids. CDR1 and CDR2 from the germline V gene are LNHDA and SQIVND (reference sequence). The CDR3 coding sequence is TGTGCCACAATACAGGGGTGGGGGAGCACTGAAGCTTTCTTT. It yields the protein CATIQGWGSTEAFF.

This sequence joins TRBV29-1 and TRBJ1-2; no reliable D call. The CDR3 loop spans 14 amino acids. The V end was cut by 3 bases, the J end by 2 bases, with 13 bases between. The germline V gene encodes CDR1 SQVTM and CDR2 ANQGSEA. The CDR3 region is CSVDSRNINYGYTF. CDR3 DNA: TGCAGCGTTGATAGCCGGAATATCAACTATGGCTACACCTTC.

A single count supports this clone. V gene TRBV7-9 combines with J gene TRBJ1-1; 10 bases agree with TRBD1. Trimming took 5 bases from V and 0 from J; bases not matched to a gene: 6. The CDR3 runs 16 residues. Germline-derived CDR1 and CDR2 are SEHNR and FQNEAQ (reference sequence). This chain's CDR3 is CASSRGQGLLNTEAFF. The CDR3 DNA reads TGTGCCAGCAGCCGGGGACAGGGGCTCCTGAACACTGAAGCTTTCTTT.

The V gene is TRBV11-3, the J gene TRBJ2-3; no firm D call. CDR1 SGHNT and CDR2 YENEEA come from the germline V gene. CDR3 size: 14 residues. Between the trimmed V and J ends, which lost 4 bases and 0 bases, there was a span of 8 bases. Here the CDR3 reads CASSSSMSTDTQYF. CDR3 DNA: TGTGCCAGCAGCTCCAGTATGAGCACAGATACGCAGTATTTT.

J is TRBJ1-1 and V is TRBV6-1; the match to TRBD1 covers 7 bases. The germline gives CDR1 MNHNS, CDR2 SASEGT. This CDR3 comprises 13 residues. V dropped 0 bases and J dropped 11; count of bases not matched to a gene: 6. The CDR3 spells CASSEASTGDAFF. The CDR3 bases are TGTGCCAGCAGTGAAGCCTCCACAGGGGACGCTTTCTTT.

The rearrangement links TRBV2 to TRBJ1-1; unclear D gene. Deletions cut 7 bases from V and 3 bases from J, with 12 bases between. This CDR3 comprises 13 residues. In germline, CDR1 is SNHLY, CDR2 FYNNEI. CDR3 DNA: TGTGCCAGCATAGTGCAGGCCGACACTGAAGCTTTCTTT. It yields the protein CASIVQADTEAFF.

The V call is TRBV27, the J call TRBJ1-6; weak D call: TRBD1 (6 bases). V was trimmed by 4 bases and J by 10 bases, leaving 14 bases between them. This CDR3 is 14 amino acids long. Germline CDR1 MNHEY, CDR2 SMNVEV (reference sequence). The CDR3 coding sequence is TGTGCCAGCAGTTCTGGTGGGGGCTTGTCACCCCTCCACTTT. It translates to CASSSGGGLSPLHF.